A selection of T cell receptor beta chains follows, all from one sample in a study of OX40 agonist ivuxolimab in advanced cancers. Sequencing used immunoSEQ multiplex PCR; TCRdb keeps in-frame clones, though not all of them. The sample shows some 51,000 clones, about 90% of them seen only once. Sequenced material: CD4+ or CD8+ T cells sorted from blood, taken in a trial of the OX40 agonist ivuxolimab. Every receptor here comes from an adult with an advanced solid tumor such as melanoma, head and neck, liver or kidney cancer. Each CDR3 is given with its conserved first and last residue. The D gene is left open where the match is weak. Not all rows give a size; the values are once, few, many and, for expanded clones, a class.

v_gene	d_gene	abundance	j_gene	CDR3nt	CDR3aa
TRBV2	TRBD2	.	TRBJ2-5	TGTGCCAACGGGGGGGCCCAAGAGACCCAGTACTTC	CANGGAQETQYF
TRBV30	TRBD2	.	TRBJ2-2	TGTGCCTGGAGTACAACGGGACTAGTTGCGGAGCTGTTTTTT	CAWSTTGLVAELFF
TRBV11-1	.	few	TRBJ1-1	TGTGCCAGCAGGAGGGAAGCTTTCTTT	CASRREAFF
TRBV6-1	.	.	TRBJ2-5	TGTGCCAGCAGTAACCTAGGGGCACAAGAGACCCAGTACTTC	CASSNLGAQETQYF
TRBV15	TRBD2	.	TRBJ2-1	TGTGCCACCAGCAGAGAATCATTGGGAGCGGGGGTCGACTCCTACAATGAGCAGTTCTTC	CATSRESLGAGVDSYNEQFF
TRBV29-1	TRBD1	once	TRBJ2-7	TGCAGCGCGAGGGGGACAGGGGTAGACGAGCAGTACTTC	CSARGTGVDEQYF
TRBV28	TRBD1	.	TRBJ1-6	TGTGCCCACCATCCGGGACAGGGGAGATCACCCCTCCACTTT	CAHHPGQGRSPLHF
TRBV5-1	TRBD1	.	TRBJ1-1	TGCGCCAGCAGCTCAGGGGGCGAGACTGAAGCTTTCTTT	CASSSGGETEAFF
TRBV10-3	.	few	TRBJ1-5	TGTGCCATCAGTGAGGCCTCGGTATCCGATCAGCCCCAGCATTTT	CAISEASVSDQPQHF
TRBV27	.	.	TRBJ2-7	TGTGCCAGCAGTTTCCCCGGGGGCGAGCAGTACTTC	CASSFPGGEQYF
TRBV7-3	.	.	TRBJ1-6	TGTGCCAGCAGCTTAGCGATAAAGGTCTACAGTGCTTCACCCCTCCACTTT	CASSLAIKVYSASPLHF
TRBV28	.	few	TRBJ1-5	TGTGCCAGCTCACCCTCGGGGGGCCGCAATCAGCCCCAGCATTTT	CASSPSGGRNQPQHF
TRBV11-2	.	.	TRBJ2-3	TGTGCCAGCAGCTTGTTTCCCACAGATACGCAGTATTTT	CASSLFPTDTQYF
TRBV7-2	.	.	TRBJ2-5	TGTGCCAGCAGCTTCTTTACAGGATTTGAGACCCAGTACTTC	CASSFFTGFETQYF
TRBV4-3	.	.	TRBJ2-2	TGCGCCAGCAGCCAAGATAGGGCTAGCGAGAACACCGGGGAGCTGTTTTTT	CASSQDRASENTGELFF
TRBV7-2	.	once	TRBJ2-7	TGTGCCAGCAGCTCCCTCCGGGACTACGAGCAGTACTTC	CASSSLRDYEQYF
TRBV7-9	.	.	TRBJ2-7	TGTGCCAGCAGCCCCCGGGGATGGCCTTACGAGCAGTACTTC	CASSPRGWPYEQYF
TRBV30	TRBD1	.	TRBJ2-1	TGTGCCTGGGCCGGGACAGGGAACAATGAGCAGTTCTTC	CAWAGTGNNEQFF
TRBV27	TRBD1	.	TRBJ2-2	TGTGCCAGCAGTTTATATACAGGGGACACCGGGGAGCTGTTTTTT	CASSLYTGDTGELFF
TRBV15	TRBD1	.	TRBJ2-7	TGTGCCACCAGTTTACAGGGGTCTTACGAGCAGTACTTC	CATSLQGSYEQYF
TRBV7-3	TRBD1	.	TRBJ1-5	TGTGCCAGCAGCATACCAGACAGGGGAGGCAATCAGCCCCAGCATTTT	CASSIPDRGGNQPQHF
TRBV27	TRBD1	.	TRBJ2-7	TGTGCCAGTGGACAGGGCGGTCCCTACGAGCAGTACTTC	CASGQGGPYEQYF
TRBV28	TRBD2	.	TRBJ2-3	TGTGCCAGCAGTTTACACCATGCCGGGACTAGCGGCCCCAAACAGTATTTT	CASSLHHAGTSGPKQYF
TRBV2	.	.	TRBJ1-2	TGTGCCTCATCAGGGAGGGAGGCGAACTATGGCTACACCTTC	CASSGREANYGYTF
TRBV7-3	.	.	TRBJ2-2	TGTGCCAGCAGCCCAAGAGAAACCGGGGAGCTGTTTTTT	CASSPRETGELFF
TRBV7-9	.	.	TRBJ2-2	TGTGCCAGCAGCCCATCAACCGGGGAGCTGTTTTTT	CASSPSTGELFF
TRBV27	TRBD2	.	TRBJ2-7	TGTGCCAGCAGTTTATCGGGGGGGAGGAACTACGAGCAGTACTTC	CASSLSGGRNYEQYF
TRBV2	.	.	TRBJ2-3	TGTGCCAGCAGACCTGGGGGGGGCACTAGCACAGATACGCAGTATTTT	CASRPGGGTSTDTQYF
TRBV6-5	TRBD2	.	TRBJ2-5	TGTGCCAGCAGTTTACTAGCGGGGGGCCCTCAAGAGACCCAGTACTTC	CASSLLAGGPQETQYF
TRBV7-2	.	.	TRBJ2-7	TGTGCCAGCAGCTCGCACTTGGTAGGGGGGGACGAGCAGTACTTC	CASSSHLVGGDEQYF
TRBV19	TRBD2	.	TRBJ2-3	TGTGCCAGTAGTATTTGGGACTACACAGATACGCAGTATTTT	CASSIWDYTDTQYF
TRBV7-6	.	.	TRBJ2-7	TGTGCCAGCAGCCGGACAACAGGGTTAGAGCAGTACTTC	CASSRTTGLEQYF
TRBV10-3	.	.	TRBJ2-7	TGTGCCATCAGTGAACTTAACGAGCAGTACTTC	CAISELNEQYF
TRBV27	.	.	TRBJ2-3	TGTGCCAGCAGTTTCCAAGGGGATACGCAGTATTTT	CASSFQGDTQYF
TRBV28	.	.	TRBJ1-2	TGTGCCAGCAGCCAAGCCGGGATTGGGACCTTC	CASSQAGIGTF
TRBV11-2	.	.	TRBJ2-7	TGTGCCAGCAGCCTTGGCCCCGAGCAGTACTTC	CASSLGPEQYF
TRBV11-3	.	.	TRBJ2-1	TGTGCCAGCAGCTTAGCCCCCCAGGGGAATGAGCAGTTCTTC	CASSLAPQGNEQFF
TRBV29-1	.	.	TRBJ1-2	TGCAGCGTACCCGACAGGATCTATGGCTACACCTTC	CSVPDRIYGYTF
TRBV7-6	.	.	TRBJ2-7	TGTGCCAGCAGCTCCCGACAGGATACCTACGAGCAGTACTTC	CASSSRQDTYEQYF
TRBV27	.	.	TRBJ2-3	TGTGCCAGCAGTCCCCCACGGGGCCCAGATACGCAGTATTTT	CASSPPRGPDTQYF
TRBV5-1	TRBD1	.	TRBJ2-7	TGCGCCAGCAGCTTCCAGGCCGGGACAGGGGGCTATCGGGCCTACGAGCAGTACTTC	CASSFQAGTGGYRAYEQYF
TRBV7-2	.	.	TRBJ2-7	TGTGCCAGCAGCTTAGGGTCCCAGGGGAGTTACTACGAGCAGTACTTC	CASSLGSQGSYYEQYF
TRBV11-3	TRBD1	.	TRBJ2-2	TGTGCCAGCAGCTCCATACAGGGGGAGGACACCGGGGAGCTGTTTTTT	CASSSIQGEDTGELFF
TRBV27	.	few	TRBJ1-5	TGTGCCAGCAGGATCCTGGGGGTCTCTCAGCCCCAGCATTTT	CASRILGVSQPQHF
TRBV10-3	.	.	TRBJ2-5	TGTGCCATCAGTGAGTCAGGAGACATACGAGAGACCCAGTACTTC	CAISESGDIRETQYF
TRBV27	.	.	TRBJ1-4	TGTGCCAGCAGATCTCTAGGGGGGGCTGGTGAAAAACTGTTTTTT	CASRSLGGAGEKLFF
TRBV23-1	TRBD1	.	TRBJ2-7	TGCGCCAGCAGTCAACCCCGACAGGGGCCCTACGAGCAGTACTTC	CASSQPRQGPYEQYF
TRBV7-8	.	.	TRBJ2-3	TGTGCCAGCAGCTCCGCAGGGGTAGGGAGCACAGATACGCAGTATTTT	CASSSAGVGSTDTQYF
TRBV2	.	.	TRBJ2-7	TGTGCCAGCGGGGGAAACCCCTACGAGCAGTACTTC	CASGGNPYEQYF
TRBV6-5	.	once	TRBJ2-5	TGTGCCAGCGCCCGACAGGAAAGTGGAGAGACCCAGTACTTC	CASARQESGETQYF
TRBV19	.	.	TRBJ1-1	TGTGCCACGAAGGGGAACACTGAAGCTTTCTTT	CATKGNTEAFF
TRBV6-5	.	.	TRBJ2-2	TGTGCCAGCAGTTACACGGTTAGCCCCGGGGAGCTGTTTTTT	CASSYTVSPGELFF
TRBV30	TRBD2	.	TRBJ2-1	TGTGCCTGGAGTTATAGCGGGGGGGCGGATGAGCAGTTCTTC	CAWSYSGGADEQFF
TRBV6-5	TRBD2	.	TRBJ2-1	TGTGCCAGCAGTTACTCCGCGGGGGGGCTCGGTGAGCAGTTCTTC	CASSYSAGGLGEQFF